This T cell receptor beta chain was retrieved from a study of blood T cells in healthy people across ages. Study-level information: About one barcoded beta molecule was captured per two T cells (by template switching). Study-level results: Researchers deemed the diversity estimates from one million T cells underestimates.

Then a second PCR, running roughly 7 to 12 cycles, was carried out with a sample-barcoded 5' primer and a J-beta primer mix. Every molecule of cDNA carried a tag from a template-switch adaptor with 12 random nucleotides. TCRdb re-called the 5' RACE reads through MiXCR, storing one row per CDR3 protein. The sample consists of around 1,000,000 distinct CDR3 sequences, roughly two fifths of them appearing once. V shed 4 bases and J shed 3 bases, with 15 bases lying between them. From germline, CDR1 is SGHDN and CDR2 FVKESK. This CDR3 region has 15 residues. A word on this clonotype: Its antigen is not identified.

This receptor was obtained from a man in his late teens or twenties in good health. Sequencing used blood. The chain couples TRBV14 to TRBJ1-2; D gene ambiguous. The CDR3 here is CASSLLGREDYGYTF. The DNA for the CDR3 is TGTGCCAGCAGCCTGTTGGGAAGGGAGGACTATGGCTACACCTTC. Based on the CDR3 plus reference TRBV14 and TRBJ1-2, the full variable domain is EAGVTQFPSHSVIEKGQTVTLRCDPISGHDNLYWYRRVMGKEIKFLLHFVKESKQDESGMPNNRFLAERTGGTYSTLKVQPAELEDSGVYFCASSLLGREDYGYTFGSGTRLTVV.